The clone carrying this T cell receptor (beta chain) was picked up a small number of times. Looked up from germline, CDR1 is SQVTM and CDR2 is ANQGSEA. This CDR3 comprises 13 residues. TCRdb used MiXCR to reprocess the 5' RACE reads, holding one entry per CDR3 protein. Among over 350,000 distinct CDR3 sequences, 20% to 25% were seen once, and the ten largest hold around 9%. These data are taken from a study of T-cell memory formation after mild COVID-19. As for the study in general: The study found TCR clusters largely donor specific.

This clonotype was obtained from an adult woman who had mild COVID-19 (a few samples of this study predate the infection). Cell type and time point are not known. This chain links TRBV29-1 with TRBJ2-1; D is undetermined. The source material was PBMCs or a T cell subset sorted from them (not recorded which). DNA of the CDR3: TGCAGTTCCGACACTACCCCCTACAATGAGCAGTTCTTC. Its translation: CSSDTTPYNEQFF.